Shown below are 26 T cell receptor beta chains from a single sample sequenced in a study of cytomegalovirus exposure and HLA in healthy donors. Researchers ran the PCR with 60 Vbeta and 13 Jbeta primers. Sequenced by immunoSEQ multiplex PCR; TCRdb stores in-frame clones only, minus some. The table lists 100,000 to 150,000 clones, roughly four fifths of them singletons, with 3.6% in the top ten. Sequenced material: PBMCs. These receptors all stem from a woman between 40 and 50 years old in good health and CMV-seropositive.

This chain links TRBV4-2 with TRBJ1-3; D perhaps matches TRBD2 (6 bases). The J call may not be correct, given that the DNA end is closer to TRBJ2-2. The CDR3 loop spans 16 amino acids. The germline gives CDR1 LGHNA, CDR2 YNFKEQ. CDR3 bases: TGTGCCAGCAGCCAACCCCTCTCGGGGGTCACCGGGGAGCTGTTTTTT. Translating gives CASSQPLSGVTGELFF.

The CDR3 nucleotides are TGTGCCAGCAGCCAAGAGCGAAAAGCCCGGGGACAGCTTTCCTCTGGAAACACCATATATTTT. It yields the protein CASSQERKARGQLSSGNTIYF. This chain uses TRBV4-2 with TRBJ1-3; 7 nucleotides line up with TRBD1. Germline-derived CDR1 and CDR2 are LGHNA and YNFKEQ. The CDR3 loop spans 21 amino acids. Trimming removed 0 bases from V and 0 bases from J; junction bases left unmatched: 17.

This clone was detected only a few times. This chain uses TRBV28 with TRBJ1-5, with 8 nucleotides matching TRBD1. Trimming cost V 5 bases and J 2 bases; bases outside gene matches: 8. The CDR3 is 16 residues long. The germline gives CDR1 MDHEN, CDR2 SYDVKM. CDR3 sequence reads: CASSRDRLMRNQPQHF. DNA of the CDR3: TGTGCCAGCAGTCGGGACAGGTTAATGCGCAATCAGCCCCAGCATTTT.

This chain connects TRBV5-1 to TRBJ1-6; D remains ambiguous. With 0 bases removed from V and 9 bases from J, the gap between germline ends came to 10 bases. The germline V gene encodes CDR1 SGHRS and CDR2 YFSETQ. This CDR3 has 14 residues. The CDR3 protein is CASSLAGNLSPLHF. Here the CDR3 DNA reads TGCGCCAGCAGCTTGGCAGGAAACCTTTCACCCCTCCACTTT.

V usage is TRBV6-1 and J usage is TRBJ1-5; 7 nucleotides agree with TRBD1. CDR3 length: 15 amino acids. V lost 5 bases, J lost 6 bases, and 10 bases stayed unmatched. The V gene's germline CDR1 is MNHNS and CDR2 SASEGT. The CDR3 DNA reads as TGTGCCAGCAGTCCAAAGACAGGGATTGGTCAGCCCCAGCATTTT. Protein: CASSPKTGIGQPQHF.

The rearrangement links TRBV16 to TRBJ2-1; a possible D gene is TRBD2 (6 bases). Germline lookup yields CDR1 KGHSY and CDR2 FQNENV. Deletions cut 0 bases from V and 8 bases from J, with 14 bases between. The CDR3 runs to 15 residues. The CDR3 sequence: CASSQSSGGNHEQFF. For the CDR3, the DNA is TGTGCCAGCAGCCAATCGTCGGGCGGGAACCATGAGCAGTTCTTC.

The V call is TRBV30, the J call TRBJ2-1, with 7 nucleotides matching TRBD2. V dropped 2 bases and J dropped 3; count of bases not matched to a gene: 10. Germline V gene lookup returns CDR1 GTSNPN and CDR2 SVGIG (reference sequence). The CDR3 spans 16 residues. The CDR3 DNA reads TGTGCCTGGAGTAATCCCCTGGGACTACTCTACAATGAGCAGTTCTTC. Its protein is CAWSNPLGLLYNEQFF. The full variable domain, with the rest looked up from reference TRBV30 and TRBJ2-1, is SQTIHQWPATLVQPVGSPLSLECTVEGTSNPNLYWYRQAAGRGLQLLFYSVGIGQISSEVPQNLSASRPQDRQFILSSKKLLLSDSGFYLCAWSNPLGLLYNEQFFGPGTRLTVL.

CDR3 sequence (DNA): TGTGCCAGCAGCCAAGCCCCTGGGAGCGGAGATACGCAGTATTTT. Translating gives CASSQAPGSGDTQYF. The rearrangement uses TRBV4-2 and TRBJ2-3; tentatively, D is TRBD2 (5 bases). CDR3 size: 15 residues. Trimming cost V 1 base and J 5 bases, with 13 bases left between them. CDR1 is LGHNA and CDR2 is YNFKEQ in the germline V gene.

The rearrangement links TRBV11-2 to TRBJ2-3, with 8 bases aligning to TRBD2. The CDR3 has 18 amino acids. The J segment lost 1 base and the V segment lost 2 bases, leaving 11 bases of the junction unmatched. CDR1 is SGHAT and CDR2 is FQNNGV in the germline V gene. DNA for the CDR3: TGTGCCAGCAGCTTACACTCCCTTGGTAGCGGGGGCACAGATACGCAGTATTTT. Amino acids: CASSLHSLGSGGTDTQYF.

The chain combines TRBV5-5 with TRBJ2-7; 8 bases line up with TRBD1. Trimming removed 3 bases from V and 0 bases from J; junction bases left unmatched: 8. The CDR3 extends over 16 amino acids. Germline values: CDR1 SGHKS, CDR2 YYEKEE (reference sequence). The CDR3 DNA follows: TGTGCCAGCAGCTGGGGGACAGGATTATACTCCTACGAGCAGTACTTC. Translated: CASSWGTGLYSYEQYF.

This rearrangement joins TRBV5-4 to TRBJ1-1; D unclear. The CDR3 contains 13 residues. Looked up from germline, CDR1 is SGHNT and CDR2 is YYREEE (reference sequence). V lost 2 bases to trimming and J lost 0 bases, with 5 bases between them. As DNA, the CDR3 is TGTGCCAGCAGCTTTGTCATGAACACTGAAGCTTTCTTT. This encodes CASSFVMNTEAFF.

The chain joins TRBV11-2 to TRBJ2-1; TRBD1 might be the D (6 bases). Germline V gene sequence: CDR1 SGHAT, CDR2 FQNNGV. The length of the CDR3 is 14 residues. Trimming cost V 7 bases and J 7 bases, with 17 bases left between them. CDR3 coding DNA: TGTGCCAGCACCAGCAGGCAGGGGTGGAATGAGCAGTTCTTC. Translated, it gives CASTSRQGWNEQFF.

This chain links TRBV11-2 with TRBJ2-5, with a weak D call TRBD2 (6 bases). The V and J ends lost 8 bases and 5 bases respectively, with 18 bases between them. Germline V gene data show CDR1 as SGHAT and CDR2 as FQNNGV. This CDR3 is built from 14 residues. The CDR3 sequence: CASHEGLTGETQYF. The CDR3 coding sequence is TGTGCCAGCCACGAGGGACTCACCGGGGAGACCCAGTACTTC.

The chain joins TRBV9 to TRBJ1-1, with D perhaps matching TRBD1 (5 bases). The germline V gene has CDR1 SGDLS and CDR2 YYNGEE. This CDR3 contains 16 residues. Between the trimmed V and J ends, which lost 0 bases and 8 bases, there was a span of 20 bases. DNA of the CDR3: TGTGCCAGCAGCGTAGTGGAGGGTTGGGGACCGCTCGAAGCTTTCTTT. Translated, it gives CASSVVEGWGPLEAFF.

The sample holds a few counts of this clone. This rearrangement joins TRBV27 to TRBJ2-7; TRBD1 might be the D (6 bases). Germline loops: CDR1 MNHEY, CDR2 SMNVEV (reference sequence). With 7 bases removed from V and 0 bases from J, the gap between germline ends came to 13 bases. This CDR3 comprises 14 residues. This chain's CDR3 is CASKDRPFSYEQYF. The CDR3 nucleotides read TGTGCCAGCAAAGACAGGCCTTTCTCCTACGAGCAGTACTTC.

The CDR3 is CASSLRTGGDYEQYF. CDR3 DNA: TGTGCCAGTAGCCTCCGGACAGGGGGGGACTACGAGCAGTACTTC. The rearrangement joins TRBV19 to TRBJ2-7, with TRBD1 matching over 10 bases. In germline, CDR1 is LNHDA, CDR2 SQIVND (reference sequence). V was pared by 6 bases and J by 3 bases, with 8 bases of the junction left unmatched. The CDR3 contains 15 residues.

The CDR3 coding sequence is TGTGCCAGCAGAGCTAGCGGAGCTAGCACAGATACGCAGTATTTT. Residues: CASRASGASTDTQYF. The V gene is TRBV2, the J gene TRBJ2-3, with 7 nucleotides matching TRBD2. The J segment lost 0 bases and the V segment lost 6 bases, leaving 6 bases of the junction unmatched. The CDR3 is 15 amino acids. Germline V gives CDR1 SNHLY, CDR2 FYNNEI.

The chain links TRBV15 to TRBJ2-7, with 7 bases matching TRBD1. With 6 bases clipped from V and 4 bases from J, the junction kept 6 bases outside the gene matches. Germline V gene lookup returns CDR1 LNHNV and CDR2 YYDKDF (reference sequence). The CDR3 spans 13 residues. The CDR3 protein is CATRNPTGYEQYF. CDR3 DNA: TGTGCCACCAGAAACCCGACAGGGTACGAGCAGTACTTC.

The chain uses TRBV21-1 and TRBJ2-1; the D segment call TRBD1 is taken from the table without a DNA check. TRBV21-1 is shown as a pseudogene. This CDR3 is built from 14 residues. The CDR3 is CASSKERGSNEQFF. The CDR3 region has the DNA TGTGCCAGCAGCAAAGAAAGGGGTAGCAATGAGCAGTTCTTC.

The rearrangement uses TRBV19 and TRBJ2-5; TRBD2 might be the D (6 bases). The last part of the DNA fits TRBJ2-7 better; the J call may be wrong. The CDR3 runs to 14 residues. CDR1 is LNHDA and CDR2 is SQIVND in the germline V gene (reference sequence). The DNA for the CDR3 is TGTGCCAGCTCCGACACTAGCACTACCTACGAGCAGTACTTC. Amino acid sequence: CASSDTSTTYEQYF.

The J gene is TRBJ2-7, the V gene TRBV5-6; maybe TRBD2 (6 bases). This CDR3 contains 13 residues. Between the trimmed V and J ends, which lost 2 bases and 6 bases, there was a span of 12 bases. Germline assignment: CDR1 SGHDT and CDR2 YYEEEE. CDR3 nucleotide sequence: TGTGCCAGCAGCTTTAGCGGCTCCGTCGAGCAGTACTTC. Amino acid sequence: CASSFSGSVEQYF.

This chain links TRBV25-1 with TRBJ2-7; 13 bases match TRBD2. The junction had 5 bases not matched to a gene; V was cut back by 4 bases and J by 2 bases. CDR1 and CDR2 from the germline V gene are MGHDK and SYGVNS. This CDR3 region has 16 residues. CDR3 in DNA: TGTGCCAGCAGTGGTTCGGGACTAGCGGGAACCTACGAGCAGTACTTC. It translates to CASSGSGLAGTYEQYF.

This sequence joins TRBV30 and TRBJ2-3; D is unresolved. In germline, CDR1 is GTSNPN, CDR2 SVGIG (reference sequence). This CDR3 has 13 amino acids. Between the trimmed V and J ends, which lost 3 bases and 0 bases, there was a span of 7 bases. CDR3 bases: TGTGCCTGGAGAACCGGGAGCACAGATACGCAGTATTTT. Its protein product is CAWRTGSTDTQYF.

The V gene is TRBV6-1, the J gene TRBJ1-1, with 8 bases that match TRBD1. Germline V gives CDR1 MNHNS, CDR2 SASEGT. Unmatched junction bases numbered 4, after V lost 8 bases and J lost 2 bases. The CDR3 extends over 13 amino acids. In nucleotides, the CDR3 is TGTGCCAGCCAGGACAGGGAAAACACTGAAGCTTTCTTT. The encoded protein is CASQDRENTEAFF.

V usage is TRBV2 and J usage is TRBJ2-3; no definite D call. CDR1 and CDR2 (germline): SNHLY, FYNNEI. The CDR3 is 12 amino acids. Trimming took off 6 bases at V and 3 bases at J, with 7 bases between the two ends. CDR3 amino acids: CASRGETDTQYF. The CDR3 region has the DNA TGTGCCAGCAGAGGAGAGACAGATACGCAGTATTTT.

The J gene is TRBJ2-6, the V gene TRBV27, with 9 positions matching TRBD1. J was trimmed by 1 base and V by 0 bases; bases with no gene match: 7. The CDR3 sequence is 19 residues long. CDR1 and CDR2 from the germline V gene are MNHEY and SMNVEV (reference sequence). DNA for the CDR3: TGTGCCAGCAGTTTATCGGTACAGGGGGCCGGGTCTGGGGCCAACGTCCTGACTTTC. It yields the protein CASSLSVQGAGSGANVLTF.